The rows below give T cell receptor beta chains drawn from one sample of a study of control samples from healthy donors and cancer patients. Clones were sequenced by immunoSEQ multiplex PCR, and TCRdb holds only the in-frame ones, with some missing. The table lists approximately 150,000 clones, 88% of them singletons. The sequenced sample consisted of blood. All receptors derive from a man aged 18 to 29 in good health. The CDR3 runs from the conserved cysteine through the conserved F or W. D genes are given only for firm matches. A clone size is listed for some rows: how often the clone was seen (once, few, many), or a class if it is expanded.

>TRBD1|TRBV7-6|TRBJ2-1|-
TGTGCCAGCAGCTTAGACCCCGGGACAGGGTACAATGAGCAGTTCTTC
CASSLDPGTGYNEQFF
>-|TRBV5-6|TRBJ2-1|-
TGTGCCAGCAGCTCCCCCCGCAAGGGCGACTCCTACAATGAGCAGTTCTTC
CASSSPRKGDSYNEQFF
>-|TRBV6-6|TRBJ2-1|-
TGTGCCAGCAGGGACAGTGGCCCGTACAATGAGCAGTTCTTC
CASRDSGPYNEQFF
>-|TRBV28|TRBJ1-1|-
TGTGCCAGCAGTTTAACGGACTCCTACACTGAAGCTTTCTTT
CASSLTDSYTEAFF
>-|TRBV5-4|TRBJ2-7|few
TGTGCCAGCAGCGACCGGGACAAGCCGGGGGCACACGAGCAGTACTTC
CASSDRDKPGAHEQYF
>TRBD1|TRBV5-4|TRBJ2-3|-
TGTGCCAGCAGCTTGGTACAGGGGGAGACAGATACGCAGTATTTT
CASSLVQGETDTQYF
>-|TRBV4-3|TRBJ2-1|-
TGCGCCAGCAGCCAAGTCTCGCAGGCCCCAAGGGGGCAGTTCTTC
CASSQVSQAPRGQFF
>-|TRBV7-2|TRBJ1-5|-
TGTGCCAGCAGCTTTCTGGGGAGGAATCAGCCCCAGCATTTT
CASSFLGRNQPQHF
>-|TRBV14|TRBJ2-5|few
TGTGCCAGCAGCTACAGGGAAGAGTATCAAGAGACCCAGTACTTC
CASSYREEYQETQYF
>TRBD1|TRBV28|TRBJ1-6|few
TGTGCCAGCAATCCAGGGGGTAACTCACCCCTCCACTTT
CASNPGGNSPLHF
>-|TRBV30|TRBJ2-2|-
TGTGCCTGGAGTGTCCCCGCCGCAGGGGCCCCGAACACCGGGGAGCTGTTTTTT
CAWSVPAAGAPNTGELFF
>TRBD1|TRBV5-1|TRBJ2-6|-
TGCGCCAGCAGCCCGGGACAGGGGAACTCTGGGGCCAACGTCCTGACTTTC
CASSPGQGNSGANVLTF
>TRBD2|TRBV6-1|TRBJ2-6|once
TGTGCCAGCAGTGTAGCGGGGGGGTCGGCTGGGGCCAACGTCCTGACTTTC
CASSVAGGSAGANVLTF
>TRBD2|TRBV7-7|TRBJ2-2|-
TGTGCTAGCAGCGCGACTAGCGGGGGGGCAGAAACCGGGGAGCTGTTTTTT
CASSATSGGAETGELFF
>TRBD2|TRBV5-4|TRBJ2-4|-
TGTGCCAGCAGCTTCGCGACTAGCGGCCATCTAGCCAAAAACATTCAGTACTTC
CASSFATSGHLAKNIQYF
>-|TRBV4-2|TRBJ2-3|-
TGTGCCAGCAGCCAAGAGGTGGGGGAGGGGGCAGATACGCAGTATTTT
CASSQEVGEGADTQYF
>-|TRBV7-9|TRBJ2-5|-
TGTGCCAGCTCACGCGGGGCGTCAGAGACCCAGTACTTC
CASSRGASETQYF
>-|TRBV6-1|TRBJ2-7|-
TGTGCCAGCAGTGAAATTATAGGGTCCTCCTACGAGCAGTACTTC
CASSEIIGSSYEQYF
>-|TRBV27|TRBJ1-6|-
TGTGCCAGCAGTCCGTTACAGAGCTCCTATAATTCACCCCTCCACTTT
CASSPLQSSYNSPLHF
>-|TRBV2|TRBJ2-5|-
TGTGCCAGCAGGACGGAGGGCGGGGCGCCTACAGAGACCCAGTACTTC
CASRTEGGAPTETQYF
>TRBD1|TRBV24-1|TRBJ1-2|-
TGTGCCACCAGTGATTTTTCAGGGGGCACTTTAGATGGCTACACCTTC
CATSDFSGGTLDGYTF
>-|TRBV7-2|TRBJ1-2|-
TGTGCCAGCAGCGACCCCTTACAGGGAGGGGGAAGTGGCTACACCTTC
CASSDPLQGGGSGYTF
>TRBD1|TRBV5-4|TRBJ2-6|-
TGTGCCAGCAGCCACTCCGGGACAGGGGGATCTGGGGCCAACGTCCTGACTTTC
CASSHSGTGGSGANVLTF
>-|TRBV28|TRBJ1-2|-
TGTGCCAGCAGCCTGACCCGAGCGGTTCGCTACACCTTC
CASSLTRAVRYTF
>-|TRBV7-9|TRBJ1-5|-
TGTGCCAGCAGCTCAACCCGAGAGGGACCTCTCAATCAGCCCCAGCATTTT
CASSSTREGPLNQPQHF
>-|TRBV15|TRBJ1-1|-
TGTGCCCACCAGATCAGATTGAACACTGAAGCTTTCTTT
CAHQIRLNTEAFF
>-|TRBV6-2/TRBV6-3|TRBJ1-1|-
TGTGCCAGCAGTTACTCGAGGCAGTACACTGAAGCTTTCTTT
CASSYSRQYTEAFF